This TCR beta chain is from a study of cytomegalovirus exposure and HLA in healthy donors (dated by TCRdb to 2015 to 2018). With respect to the entire study: An earlier analysis of about 530 of the donors reported under 300 Gb of sequence data and around 100 million unique TCR beta sequences obtained from about 200 million T cells. An early release covering some 640 HLA-typed donors comprised roughly 300 gigabases of sequencing data and tens of millions of unique TCR sequences. The genetic ancestry cluster associated with self-reported Caucasian donors included about 81% of the roughly 360 genotyped donors. The study was designed to test whether signatures of past pathogen exposure could be identified by cataloging public T cell receptors. Using immunosequencing, the study profiled T cell repertoires from around 680 subjects and related those repertoires to cytomegalovirus serostatus. A separate validation cohort of 90 to 150 different subjects was used in addition to the roughly 700-subject first cohort. To predict cytomegalovirus infection status, the study combined high-throughput TCR immunosequencing, statistical association of individual TCRs with disease status, and machine learning. A later analysis re-analyzed previously published TCR beta repertoires from 650 to 800 donors and added high-resolution HLA genotyping to study TCR occurrence patterns. Rather than using new phenotypic data, the later analysis identified candidate immune exposures from TCR beta sequences and from how often those sequences occurred across donors. An earlier analysis of 587 of the donors applied high-throughput TCR beta sequencing to assess whether each TCR beta V gene segment acted as functional or pseudogenic. Alongside the repertoire data, information on donor age, sex, ethnicity and CMV serostatus was compiled. Genome-wide SNP genotypes for about 65% of the 666 donors were used in a later genetic analysis, which treated that subset as a discovery cohort. All discovery cohort repertoires had been generated on a single sequencing platform. HLA typing covered class I and class II loci at four-digit resolution. The number of typed donors differed by locus: about 620-640 for A, B, C, DRB1 and DQB1; 500 to 550 for DQA1; 606 for DPA1; and 400 to 480 for DPB1. Roughly 5 DR-DQ haplotypes were treated as single units for association and clustering because of strong linkage in the cohort. Among around 400 genotyped donors of the cohort, an average of around 250,000 unique TCR beta nucleotide sequences was sequenced per donor, of which about 18% were non-productive. Overall study results and their limits: In vitro tests confirmed that a few of the cytomegalovirus-associated TCR beta chains recognize cytomegalovirus antigens. A later analysis found that most CMV-associated TCR beta chains appeared HLA-restricted, with HLA associations seemingly driven largely by CMV exposure. The sequencing pipeline was judged likely to have produced a cluster of highly shared sequence variants as a technical artifact. In this cohort, only TCR beta chains were sequenced, and detectable features were limited by the absence of alpha or paired-chain data. The classifier was reported to diagnose cytomegalovirus status with high specificity and sensitivity in both the original cohort and the validation cohort. In a later analysis, the rate of TCR association differed among HLA loci, with DRB1 alleles having the most associated TCRs and HLA-C alleles having the fewest. Sequencing depth was assumed to be roughly uniform across donors in the presence/absence analyses, though that assumption may not hold. Correlated functional status among segregating V segments might reflect linkage disequilibrium, but an unknown experimental factor could not be ruled out. It was suggested by the authors that the approach could potentially be generalized to other disease states and immunological phenotypes. A further reported finding was that TCR beta sequences accurately predicted the HLA-A and HLA-B alleles for most subjects in the first cohort. A later analysis associated around 16,000 TCR beta sequences with specific HLA alleles at a false discovery rate of 0.05. Immune exposure information for the cohort was limited to CMV serostatus. Assigning TCR associations to individual alleles was difficult when HLA alleles, especially DR and DQ, strongly co-occurred. In a later analysis, HLA-associated TCR beta chains showed more clonal expansion and lower generation probabilities than non-associated chains that were equally common. Because some donors lacked HLA typing at each locus, the association tests relied only on the typed subset. Over 15 rarely observed V segments, including chromosome 9 orphons, were excluded from the earlier analysis of some 590 of the donors because counts were too low. Compared with the roughly 700-donor mean, donors in an Asian-associated ancestry cluster had fewer N-insertions in productive TCRs, according to a later genetic analysis. In an earlier analysis of around 600 of the donors, most TCR beta V segments appeared in productive rearrangements about 87% or about 30% of the time, broadly matching IMGT annotations. V-gene and J-gene trimming of TCR beta chains was associated with a missense DCLRE1C variant in a later genetic analysis, and the association was replicated in an independent cohort. Most TCR sequences were seen in very few donors, while some public TCRs were found in many individuals. A total of fewer than 200 TCR beta chains were listed by the study as associated with cytomegalovirus. A later analysis reported that several top co-occurrence clusters appeared linked to parvovirus B19, influenza, CMV and Epstein-Barr virus.

Regarding this clone: The specificity of this receptor is unknown. The sample holds no much larger clone one base away, and base qualities are not on file.

In total, roughly 670 healthy bone marrow donors made up the cohort. All cohort members were sampled while nominally healthy, although unrecorded immune exposures were likely present. The donor tested CMV seronegative, placing the donor among the roughly 400 seronegative members of the cohort. Each donor provided a peripheral blood sample, and peripheral blood mononuclear cells were used for TCR beta sequencing. The Qiagen DNeasy Blood Extraction Kit was used to extract genomic DNA from the blood cell samples. The library was prepared using the immunoSEQ multiplex PCR assay. The multiplex PCR relied on a mix of 60 forward primers for TCR Vbeta segments and 13 reverse primers for TCR Jbeta segments. Amplification of the CDR3 region of rearranged TCR beta genes was performed with a multiplex PCR assay on genomic DNA. The amplified TCR beta libraries were sequenced on the Illumina HiSeq System as 87-base-pair reads. The paper's processing steps were these. A later analysis tallied 75 million to 85 million unique TCR beta chains across the 700 or so repertoires, and about 10 million of those chains were shared by two or more donors. A nearest-neighbor algorithm error-corrected the raw reads and collapsed the reads into unique sequences, merging closely related sequences to remove PCR and sequencing errors. To assign V, D and J gene segments, CDR3 sequences were aligned to IMGT reference sequences. For a sequence to be retained, at least a six-nucleotide match to both a V gene segment and a J gene segment was required. A rearrangement was called productive if the CDR3 had no stop codons and remained in frame with V and J, and every other rearrangement was called non-productive. Following IMGT convention, CDR3 was defined as the stretch from the second conserved V-encoded cysteine to the conserved J-encoded phenylalanine. In an earlier analysis of around 600 of the donors, sequences lacking an unambiguous match to a single V gene segment were excluded. In an earlier analysis of more than 500 of the donors, a V segment was called functional when productive rearrangements were above 56.7%, and segregating when the standard deviation between donors exceeded 5%. To diagnose cytomegalovirus status from the catalog of TCR beta chain sequences, a statistical classification framework was built. A later analysis assigned V and J genes by comparing TCR nucleotide sequences with IMGT/GENE-DB human TR gene sequences. In a later analysis, CDR3 sequences and most-parsimonious VDJ recombination scenarios were assigned using the TCRdist pipeline. In a later analysis, each TCR beta chain was defined by its CDR3 amino acid sequence together with its V-gene family, and reads lacking a unique V-gene family were excluded. In a later analysis, fewer than 650 highly shared, low-generation-probability nucleotide sequences were removed to address suspected cross-contamination and a sequencing artifact. In a later analysis, a clonal expansion index for each public chain was calculated from normalized within-repertoire ranks of inferred template counts. Generation probabilities in a later analysis came from a VDJ recombination model fitted to out-of-frame rearrangements, and those results were checked against IGoR. Hypergeometric tests were used in a later analysis to score TCR-TCR, TCR-HLA and TCR-CMV co-occurrence, with a repertoire-size bias correction applied to the TCR pairs. False discovery rates were estimated in a later analysis by permuting HLA or CMV assignments 20 times. In a later analysis, co-occurring TCRs were grouped using DBSCAN, with TCRdist sequence similarity added in when clustering inside HLA-allele-positive subsets. Repertoires with fewer than 30,000 or more than 120,000 public chains, plus five repertoires with anomalous nucleotide sharing, were excluded from co-occurrence clustering. In its TCRdb copy, this immuneACCESS table keeps in-frame sequences only and misses some clones. Where compared with another copy, unresolved V genes explain less than half of these, and the others have no known cause. V and J calls and clone size are as listed in that table; D and trimming were resolved from the DNA. Present in this sample are around 260,000 clones, around 80% of which were seen just once. The top ten constitute about 0.29% of the sample.

The clonotype was recovered from a girl aged 2 to 9 in good health and CMV-seronegative. The sequencing sample was made of PBMCs.

The sequenced DNA is TGTGCCAGCAGTTACTTACAACGCGGACCCCTCCACTTT. The resulting protein is CASSYLQRGPLHF. The V gene is TRBV27 and the J gene is TRBJ1-6, with an unclear D gene assignment. V loses 4 bases, J loses 12 bases, and the germline ends lie 13 bases apart. Looking up the germline V gene (reference sequence) yields CDR1 MNHEY and CDR2 SMNVEV. CDR3 length: 13 amino acids, cysteine to phenylalanine. The DNA shown is the 39-base CDR3, in frame from base 1.